Shown below are 14 T cell receptor beta chains from a single sample sequenced in a study of OX40 agonist ivuxolimab in advanced cancers. Library method: the immunoSEQ multiplex PCR assay. Not all clones reach the TCRdb copy of this immuneACCESS table, which keeps in-frame sequences only. Checked studies attribute under half of the gap to unresolved V genes and leave the rest unexplained. For this sample there are tens of thousands of clones; about 83% appear just once. The top ten hold about 8% of the sample. The sample was CD4+ or CD8+ T cells sorted from blood, taken in a trial of the OX40 agonist ivuxolimab. The receptors derive from an adult with an advanced solid tumor such as melanoma, head and neck, liver or kidney cancer.

V usage is TRBV7-2 and J usage is TRBJ1-1; 8 bases match TRBD1. This CDR3 has 18 residues. The junction had 11 bases not matched to a gene; V was cut back by 0 bases and J by 2 bases. Germline V lookup: CDR1 SGHTA, CDR2 FQGNSA. The CDR3 DNA is TGTGCCAGCAGCTTAGCCCGGTGGCAGGGGGCCCGAAACACTGAAGCTTTCTTT. It codes for CASSLARWQGARNTEAFF.

The chain has TRBV2 and TRBJ2-7, with 7 bases that match TRBD2. With 6 bases clipped from V and 6 bases from J, the junction kept 11 bases outside the gene matches. The CDR3 contains 14 residues. Germline V CDR1 and CDR2: SNHLY, FYNNEI. The CDR3 DNA follows: TGTGCCAGCAGCCCCGGGGAGGGAATGCCCGAGCAGTACTTC. It is translated as CASSPGEGMPEQYF.

The rearrangement joins TRBV4-3 to TRBJ2-7; D is undetermined. The CDR3 contains 15 residues. Between the trimmed V and J ends, which lost 6 bases and 0 bases, there was a span of 15 bases. Germline CDR1 reads LGHNA; CDR2 reads YSLEER. DNA of the CDR3: TGCGCCAGCAGGCGTGAGCAGGATAGCTCCTACGAGCAGTACTTC. As protein: CASRREQDSSYEQYF.

This chain links TRBV29-1 with TRBJ1-1; D is perhaps TRBD1 (6 bases). This CDR3 comprises 13 residues. Trimming cost V 7 bases and J 1 base, with 13 bases left between them. Looked up from germline, CDR1 is SQVTM and CDR2 is ANQGSEA. CDR3 coding DNA: TGCAGCGCCGAGGGACACCGGAACACTGAAGCTTTCTTT. It codes for CSAEGHRNTEAFF.

The genes are TRBV5-8 and TRBJ2-1; D might be TRBD2 (5 bases). This CDR3 has 13 residues. V was cut by 4 bases and J by 7 bases, with 12 bases left in between. The V gene's germline CDR1 is SGHTS and CDR2 YDEGEE. The CDR3 sequence: CASSHGLFNEQFF. For the CDR3, the DNA is TGTGCCAGCAGCCACGGACTGTTTAATGAGCAGTTCTTC.

The genes are TRBV9 and TRBJ2-3, with D uncertain. The germline V gene has CDR1 SGDLS and CDR2 YYNGEE. Deletions cut 0 bases from V and 5 bases from J, with 10 bases between. The CDR3 has 14 amino acids. The DNA for the CDR3 is TGTGCCAGCAGCGTAGAAGCCAGACTAGATACGCAGTATTTT. This gives the protein CASSVEARLDTQYF.

The gene calls are TRBV4-3 and TRBJ2-2; no definite D call. The germline V gene encodes CDR1 LGHNA and CDR2 YSLEER. The V and J ends lost 0 bases and 5 bases respectively, with 31 bases between them. The CDR3 contains 22 residues. The CDR3 nucleotides are TGCGCCAGCAGCCAAGATCTTGTGGGATGGGGTGCGCGCTGGGCAGAGACCGGGGAGCTGTTTTTT. It codes for CASSQDLVGWGARWAETGELFF.

The CDR3 DNA reads TGTGCCAGCAGCATGGCAGGTGGCATTCAGTACTTC. Protein product: CASSMAGGIQYF. The genes are TRBV5-6 and TRBJ2-4; D call uncertain. The CDR3 contains 12 residues. Germline CDR1 SGHDT, CDR2 YYEEEE. V was shortened by 4 bases and J by 9 bases, with 11 bases between the two germline ends.

V is TRBV6-1 and J is TRBJ2-7; either TRBD1 or TRBD2 may fit D (5 bases each). The CDR3 has 14 residues. The V end lost 3 bases, the J end lost 3 bases, and 12 bases lay between the germline ends. CDR1 is MNHNS and CDR2 is SASEGT in the germline V gene. This CDR3 reads CASSDRGRDYEQYF. CDR3 bases: TGTGCCAGCAGTGACCGGGGCCGAGACTACGAGCAGTACTTC.

The genes are TRBV9 and TRBJ1-1; TRBD1 matches at 7 bases. Trimming cost V 3 bases and J 2 bases; bases outside gene matches: 16. CDR1 SGDLS and CDR2 YYNGEE come from the germline V gene. The CDR3 has 18 amino acids. The CDR3 nucleotides read TGTGCCAGCAGCGCCCCCCGAACCGTAGACAGGGACAACACTGAAGCTTTCTTT. This encodes CASSAPRTVDRDNTEAFF.

This clone counts as medium-sized. V usage is TRBV4-1 and J usage is TRBJ2-7; D ambiguous. This CDR3 is 15 amino acids long. Germline CDR1 is MGHRA and CDR2 is YSYEKL. The germline V and J ends were trimmed by 0 bases and 0 bases, with 9 bases remaining between them. CDR3 nucleotides: TGCGCCAGCAGCCAAGAAGGCCTCCTCTCCTACGAGCAGTACTTC. The encoded protein is CASSQEGLLSYEQYF.

The rearrangement uses TRBV5-1 and TRBJ2-3, with D unresolved. Germline-derived CDR1 and CDR2 are SGHRS and YFSETQ. The CDR3 is made up of 15 amino acids. The V and J ends lost 0 bases and 2 bases respectively, with 10 bases between them. The chain's CDR3 is CASSLGGGNTDTQYF. CDR3 nucleotide sequence: TGCGCCAGCAGCTTGGGCGGCGGCAACACAGATACGCAGTATTTT.

This sequence joins TRBV7-9 and TRBJ1-1; a weak D match, TRBD1 (5 bases). Trimming took off 1 base at V and 8 bases at J, with 11 bases between the two ends. Germline V gene sequence: CDR1 SEHNR, CDR2 FQNEAQ (reference sequence). CDR3 length: 13 amino acids. CDR3 coding DNA: TGTGCCAGCAGCTTAGATGAGGGGAGGGAAGCTTTCTTT. It codes for CASSLDEGREAFF.

As regards this clone: In the same sample, other DNA sequences code for this CDR3. The genes are TRBV7-3 and TRBJ2-1, with 9 bases lining up with TRBD1. The CDR3 is made up of 17 amino acids. Germline V gene lookup returns CDR1 SGHTA and CDR2 FQGTGA. With V trimmed by 1 base and J by 6 bases, 10 bases remained unmatched. The CDR3 DNA reads as TGTGCCAGCAGCTTAAATTTGGGACAGGGAACCGGCAATGAGCAGTTCTTC. Translated: CASSLNLGQGTGNEQFF.